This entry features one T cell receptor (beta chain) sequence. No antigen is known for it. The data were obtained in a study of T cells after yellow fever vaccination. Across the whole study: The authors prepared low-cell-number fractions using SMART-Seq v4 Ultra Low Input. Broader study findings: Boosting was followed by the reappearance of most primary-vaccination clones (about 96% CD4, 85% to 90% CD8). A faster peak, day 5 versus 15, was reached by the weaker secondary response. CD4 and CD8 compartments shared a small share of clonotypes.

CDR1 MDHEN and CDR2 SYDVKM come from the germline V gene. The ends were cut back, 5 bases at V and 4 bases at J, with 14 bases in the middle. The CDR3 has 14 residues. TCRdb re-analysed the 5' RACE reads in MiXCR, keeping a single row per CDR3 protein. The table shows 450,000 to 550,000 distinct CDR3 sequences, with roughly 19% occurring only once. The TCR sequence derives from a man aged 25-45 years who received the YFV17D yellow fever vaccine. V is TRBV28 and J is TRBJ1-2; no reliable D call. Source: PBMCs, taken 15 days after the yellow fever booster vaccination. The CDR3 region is CASSPWEGRYGYTF. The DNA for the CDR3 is TGTGCCAGCAGTCCCTGGGAAGGCCGCTATGGCTACACCTTC.